This T cell receptor (beta chain) was observed in a study of blood T cell repertoires in COVID-19. Study information: Specimens from acute and convalescent COVID-19 originated in the United States, Italy and Spain. T cells, B-cell-depleted T cells, or PBMCs supplied cDNA or gDNA.

CDR1 and CDR2 from the germline V gene are GTSNPN and SVGIG (reference sequence). The CDR3 has 13 amino acids. V lost 7 bases, J lost 1 base, and 13 bases lay in between. Methods used by the authors: For nucleated cells, counts were estimated from reference gene primer amplification. Using immunoSEQ multiplex PCR, the repertoire was profiled, and TCRdb retains in-frame clones only, with some absent. That table furnishes V, J and clone size, whereas the DNA furnished D and trimming. The sample yields hundreds of thousands of clones, around 80% seen once. This receptor was taken from a woman aged 80 or older with acute or convalescent COVID-19. The chain is built from TRBV30 and TRBJ1-1, with D tentatively TRBD1 (6 bases). The sequencing sample was made of peripheral blood. The CDR3 is CASSTGSNTEAFF. Here the CDR3 DNA reads TGTGCCTCTTCGACAGGTTCGAACACTGAAGCTTTCTTT.